The present TCR beta chain was sequenced within a study of blood T cell repertoires in COVID-19. At the level of the study: The United States, Italy and Spain were the sources of the acute and convalescent COVID-19 samples. Nucleic acid was either cDNA or gDNA, and it came from T cells, B-cell-depleted T cells, or PBMCs.

In the study's own analysis: Reference gene primer amplification yielded estimated nucleated cell counts. Measured with immunoSEQ multiplex PCR; TCRdb has only the in-frame clones, and not every one. V, J and clone size reflect that table, while D and trimming were determined from the DNA. The sample yields 430,000 or so clones, roughly 90% seen once. Losses at the gene ends were 4 bases for V and 4 bases for J; bases not matched to a gene: 7. The length of the CDR3 is 15 residues. Germline loops: CDR1 SNHLY, CDR2 FYNNEI. The genes are TRBV2 and TRBJ2-1; TRBD1 matches at 7 bases. Sequences were obtained from peripheral blood. The receptor's source is a young man with COVID-19, enrolled during active disease. CDR3 coding DNA: TGTGCCAGCAGTGGCCGGGACAGTTCATACAATGAGCAGTTCTTC. This encodes CASSGRDSSYNEQFF.